The next 24 T cell receptor beta chains were all read from a single sample in a study of beta chain features in type 1 diabetes. Whole-study results and caveats: People with Type 1 diabetes carried modestly yet significantly shorter TCRB CDR3s in all four CD4+ subsets.

Their target antigens are unknown. Investigators reverse transcribed all isolated RNA, so they sequenced expressed TCRB transcripts. Produced via immunoSEQ multiplex PCR; TCRdb's table is partial and in-frame only. The sample contains 400,000 or so clones, roughly 12% of which appear only once. The sequenced material came from naive CD4+ T cells from blood. These receptor sequences come from a woman aged 18-35 years with type 1 diabetes.

This clone was detected only a few times. This chain connects TRBV2 to TRBJ2-7; maybe TRBD1 (5 bases). V gave up 6 bases and J gave up 0 bases, with 12 bases separating them. The V gene's germline CDR1 is SNHLY and CDR2 FYNNEI. This CDR3 contains 14 residues. Here the CDR3 DNA reads TGTGCCAGCAGGCAAGACAGATTCTCCTACGAGCAGTACTTC. Residues: CASRQDRFSYEQYF.

The rearrangement links TRBV15 to TRBJ1-4; 11 bases are shared with TRBD1. The CDR3 length is 16 residues. CDR1 and CDR2 from the germline V gene are LNHNV and YYDKDF (reference sequence). V trimming: 5 bases; J trimming: 8 bases; junction bases outside the gene matches: 10. CDR3 nucleotides: TGTGCCACCAGCCGTGCAGGACAGGGGGCCCGCGAAAAACTGTTTTTT. Encoded protein: CATSRAGQGAREKLFF.

The chain has TRBV2 and TRBJ2-2; 9 nucleotides line up with TRBD1. The germline V gene has CDR1 SNHLY and CDR2 FYNNEI. The CDR3 has 16 residues. J gave up 4 bases and V 5 bases, and 8 bases lay outside the gene matches. The CDR3 sequence is CASSSRTGASTGELFF. CDR3 nucleotides: TGTGCCAGCAGTAGTAGGACAGGGGCGAGCACCGGGGAGCTGTTTTTT.

In its sample, this clone was seen a few times. The rearrangement joins TRBV9 to TRBJ2-7, with D tentatively TRBD2 (6 bases). CDR1 and CDR2 (germline): SGDLS, YYNGEE. Trimming cost V 4 bases and J 2 bases, with 16 bases left between them. The CDR3 length is 15 residues. CDR3 protein: CASSPSVAAAYEQYF. The CDR3 DNA is TGTGCCAGCAGCCCTAGTGTAGCGGCCGCCTACGAGCAGTACTTC. The full variable domain, rest sourced from reference TRBV9 and TRBJ2-7, is DSGVTQTPKHLITATGQRVTLRCSPRSGDLSVYWYQQSLDQGLQFLIQYYNGEERAKGNILERFSAQQFPDLHSELNLSSLELGDSALYFCASSPSVAAAYEQYFGPGTRLTVT.

V usage is TRBV4-3 and J usage is TRBJ2-3; TRBD2 might be the D (5 bases). The length of the CDR3 is 15 residues. V gave up 0 bases and J gave up 5 bases, with 12 bases separating them. CDR1 and CDR2 from the germline V gene are LGHNA and YSLEER. CDR3 region: CASSQEVARVDTQYF. CDR3 bases: TGCGCCAGCAGCCAAGAAGTAGCGAGGGTAGATACGCAGTATTTT.

This chain joins TRBV4-3 and TRBJ1-1; D is perhaps TRBD1 (6 bases). Germline CDR1 and CDR2: LGHNA and YSLEER. This CDR3 has 17 residues. V lost 4 bases, J lost 3 bases, and 21 bases lay in between. The CDR3 bases are TGCGCCAGCAGCCTTTACTGGGACACCGATTGGGACACTGAAGCTTTCTTT. Its protein is CASSLYWDTDWDTEAFF.

This chain uses TRBV30 with TRBJ1-3; possible D gene TRBD1, 6 bases. Per germline, CDR1 GTSNPN and CDR2 SVGIG (reference sequence). Between the trimmed V and J ends, which lost 3 bases and 0 bases, there was a span of 9 bases. There are 14 residues in the CDR3. The CDR3 nucleotides are TGTGCCTGGAGGACAGGCCTCTCTGGAAACACCATATATTTT. As protein: CAWRTGLSGNTIYF. The full variable domain, its missing parts supplied by reference TRBV30 and TRBJ1-3, is SQTIHQWPATLVQPVGSPLSLECTVEGTSNPNLYWYRQAAGRGLQLLFYSVGIGQISSEVPQNLSASRPQDRQFILSSKKLLLSDSGFYLCAWRTGLSGNTIYFGEGSWLTVV.

This clone was seen more than once but under ten times. The chain couples TRBV7-9 to TRBJ1-2; 9 bases line up with TRBD1. The CDR3 runs 13 residues. With 6 bases clipped from V and 8 bases from J, the junction kept 7 bases outside the gene matches. Germline values: CDR1 SEHNR, CDR2 FQNEAQ (reference sequence). The CDR3 DNA reads as TGTGCCAGCAGGATGACAGGGGGAGGCGGCTACACCTTC. The encoded protein is CASRMTGGGGYTF.

This clone occurred a few times. The V gene is TRBV25-1, the J gene TRBJ1-6; unclear D gene. Germline CDR1 MGHDK, CDR2 SYGVNS. V lost 2 bases and J 7 bases, leaving 6 bases between the germline ends. The CDR3 runs to 13 residues. The CDR3: CASSERRNSPLHF. The CDR3 nucleotides are TGTGCCAGCAGTGAAAGGAGGAATTCACCCCTCCACTTT.

V is TRBV6-5 and J is TRBJ1-2, with 11 bases identical to TRBD1. With 6 bases clipped from V and 2 bases from J, the junction kept 5 bases outside the gene matches. The germline gives CDR1 MNHEY, CDR2 SVGAGI. This CDR3 is 15 amino acids long. In DNA form, the CDR3 reads TGTGCCAGCAGGGCCGGGACAGGGGGGAACTATGGCTACACCTTC. Translation: CASRAGTGGNYGYTF.

V is TRBV28 and J is TRBJ1-6, with TRBD1 identical over 11 bases. Germline loops: CDR1 MDHEN, CDR2 SYDVKM. Trimming removed 4 bases from V and 8 bases from J; junction bases left unmatched: 4. This CDR3 comprises 15 residues. DNA of the CDR3: TGTGCCAGCAGTTGGGGGGACAGGGGGTATTCACCCCTCCACTTT. This translates into CASSWGDRGYSPLHF. Full variable domain (outside the CDR3, taken from reference TRBV28 and TRBJ1-6): DVKVTQSSRYLVKRTGEKVFLECVQDMDHENMFWYRQDPGLGLRLIYFSYDVKMKEKGDIPEGYSVSREKKERFSLILESASTNQTSMYLCASSWGDRGYSPLHFGNGTRLTVT.

V is TRBV5-1 and J is TRBJ2-5; TRBD1 might be the D (5 bases). The CDR3 is made up of 13 amino acids. Trimming took off 3 bases at V and 3 bases at J, with 9 bases between the two ends. Germline loops: CDR1 SGHRS, CDR2 YFSETQ. The CDR3 here is CASSSRVEETQYF. DNA of the CDR3: TGCGCCAGCAGCTCCAGGGTGGAAGAGACCCAGTACTTC.

The V gene is TRBV7-2, the J gene TRBJ2-5, with TRBD2 matching over 8 bases. Unmatched junction bases numbered 10, after V lost 5 bases and J lost 5 bases. Per the germline V gene, CDR1 is SGHTA and CDR2 is FQGNSA. This CDR3 has 15 amino acids. CDR3 residues: CASSQPRGAGETQYF. The CDR3 DNA is TGTGCCAGCAGCCAGCCGCGGGGGGCCGGGGAGACCCAGTACTTC. The full variable domain, in which reference TRBV7-2 and TRBJ2-5 provide the parts outside the CDR3, is GAGVSQSPSNKVTEKGKDVELRCDPISGHTALYWYRQSLGQGLEFLIYFQGNSAPDKSGLPSDRFSAERTGGSVSTLTIQRTQQEDSAVYLCASSQPRGAGETQYFGPGTRLLVL.

This clone was counted only a few times. The J gene is TRBJ2-1, the V gene TRBV9; 9 bases agree with TRBD2. The CDR3 covers 15 residues. Germline V gene sequence: CDR1 SGDLS, CDR2 YYNGEE. The trim removed 4 bases at V and 5 bases at J, leaving 7 bases unmatched. The CDR3 bases are TGTGCCAGCAGCTCTGTGGCTAGCGGGAACAATGAGCAGTTCTTC. Its translation is CASSSVASGNNEQFF.

This clone was observed a few times. V gene TRBV2 combines with J gene TRBJ2-7; 7 bases align to TRBD2. CDR3 length: 14 amino acids. Trimming removed 7 bases from V and 4 bases from J; junction bases left unmatched: 10. Germline CDR1 SNHLY, CDR2 FYNNEI. The CDR3 nucleotides read TGTGCCAGCACCTCCGGGGGGACCGCATACGAGCAGTACTTC. Amino acid sequence: CASTSGGTAYEQYF. The whole variable domain, remainder taken from reference TRBV2 and TRBJ2-7, is EPEVTQTPSHQVTQMGQEVILRCVPISNHLYFYWYRQILGQKVEFLVSFYNNEISEKSEIFDDQFSVERPDGSNFTLKIRSTKLEDSAMYFCASTSGGTAYEQYFGPGTRLTVT.

In its sample, this clone was seen a few times. The chain's CDR3 is CASSLVAGGTQETQYF. The CDR3 nucleotides read TGTGCCAGCAGCTTAGTCGCAGGGGGGACGCAAGAGACCCAGTACTTC. The rearrangement uses TRBV7-2 and TRBJ2-5; D possibly corresponds to TRBD1 (7 bases). Germline V gene sequence: CDR1 SGHTA, CDR2 FQGNSA. Trimming pared 1 base from V and 2 bases from J, leaving 14 bases between. This CDR3 is built from 16 residues.

V and J are TRBV12-5 and TRBJ2-2; TRBD2 aligns across 10 bases. This CDR3 contains 20 residues. Germline V CDR1 and CDR2: LGHNT, FRNRAP. The J segment lost 5 bases and the V segment lost 2 bases, leaving 17 bases of the junction unmatched. As DNA, the CDR3 is TGTGCTAGTGGTTTGTTCGTCTCCCTGACTAGCGGGCGGAGAACCGGGGAGCTGTTTTTT. Its translation is CASGLFVSLTSGRRTGELFF.

DNA for the CDR3: TGTGCCAGCAGCCAAGCCAGTTGGACAGATACGCAGTATTTT. It codes for CASSQASWTDTQYF. The rearrangement uses TRBV14 and TRBJ2-3; D not resolved. Germline V gives CDR1 SGHDN, CDR2 FVKESK. Trimming took off 1 base at V and 3 bases at J, with 8 bases between the two ends. The length of the CDR3 is 14 residues.

This clone was found a few times. The gene calls are TRBV5-4 and TRBJ2-1; TRBD1 aligns across 7 bases. This CDR3 is 15 amino acids long. V shed 4 bases and J 0 bases; nucleotides not matched to a gene: 4. Germline V gene data show CDR1 as SGHNT and CDR2 as YYREEE (reference sequence). CDR3 DNA sequence: TGTGCCAGCAGCCTGACAGGGCTCTCCTACAATGAGCAGTTCTTC. Translation gives CASSLTGLSYNEQFF.

V gene TRBV5-1 combines with J gene TRBJ1-1, with D tentatively TRBD1 (6 bases). This CDR3 has 14 amino acids. The germline V gene encodes CDR1 SGHRS and CDR2 YFSETQ. Trimming pared 2 bases from V and 1 base from J, leaving 9 bases between. The CDR3 nucleotides read TGCGCCAGCAGCTTCCAACAGGGGAACACTGAAGCTTTCTTT. It encodes CASSFQQGNTEAFF.

Only a few counts were recorded for this clone. The chain combines TRBV29-1 with TRBJ2-2; 8 bases are a match to TRBD1. V trimming: 7 bases; J trimming: 6 bases; junction bases outside the gene matches: 13. Per the germline V gene, CDR1 is SQVTM and CDR2 is ANQGSEA. The length of the CDR3 is 15 residues. CDR3 sequence reads: CSAIKDRGGAGELFF. The CDR3 DNA reads TGCAGCGCTATAAAAGACAGGGGAGGTGCCGGGGAGCTGTTTTTT.

The genes are TRBV25-1 and TRBJ2-1; no reliable D call. CDR1 and CDR2 from the germline V gene are MGHDK and SYGVNS. CDR3 length: 13 amino acids. V shed 3 bases and J shed 9 bases, with 12 bases lying between them. In DNA, the CDR3 is TGTGCCAGCAGTGATGAGGTCCACGGTGAGCAGTTCTTC. Protein product: CASSDEVHGEQFF.

This clone turned up a few times. This chain joins TRBV14 and TRBJ2-4; 9 bases align to TRBD1. The CDR3 covers 20 residues. Germline CDR1 is SGHDN and CDR2 is FVKESK. J was trimmed by 0 bases and V by 3 bases; bases with no gene match: 15. CDR3 residues: CASSQGDRGTYPLAKNIQYF. DNA of the CDR3: TGTGCCAGCAGCCAGGGTGACAGGGGGACTTATCCGCTAGCCAAAAACATTCAGTACTTC. The whole variable domain, remainder taken from reference TRBV14 and TRBJ2-4, is EAGVTQFPSHSVIEKGQTVTLRCDPISGHDNLYWYRRVMGKEIKFLLHFVKESKQDESGMPNNRFLAERTGGTYSTLKVQPAELEDSGVYFCASSQGDRGTYPLAKNIQYFGAGTRLSVL.

This clone occurred a few times. This sequence joins TRBV14 and TRBJ1-2, with D unresolved. This CDR3 is built from 14 residues. Trimming pared 1 base from V and 8 bases from J, leaving 14 bases between. Germline CDR1 is SGHDN and CDR2 is FVKESK. CDR3 region: CASSQGDLLRGYTF. In DNA form, the CDR3 reads TGTGCCAGCAGCCAAGGTGACCTTCTCAGGGGCTACACCTTC.